This T cell receptor (beta chain) came from a study of beta chain features in type 1 diabetes. Notes on the study in general: In every one of the four CD4+ subsets, TCRB CDR3s were moderately but significantly shorter in Type 1 diabetes patients. In comparison with healthy donors, patients had naive, central memory and Treg TCRB repertoires that appeared more similar.

In this sample, this clone turned up a few times. The antigen remains unidentified. As every portion of the isolated RNA was reverse transcribed, the sequencing read expressed TCRB transcripts. Sequencing was performed with immunoSEQ multiplex PCR; in TCRdb, only in-frame clones are kept and a portion is missing. The table includes some 640,000 clones, roughly an eighth detected once. The receptor was isolated from a man aged 18 to 30 with type 1 diabetes. Input material: naive CD4+ T cells from blood.

The CDR3 coding sequence is TGTGCCAGCAGCCTAAGGCCTACTGCAACTAATGAAAAACTGTTTTTT. Residues: CASSLRPTATNEKLFF. This sequence joins TRBV4-2 and TRBJ1-4, with D unresolved. The CDR3 is 16 amino acids. Trimming removed 4 bases from V and 0 bases from J, with 12 bases in between. Germline V gives CDR1 LGHNA, CDR2 YNFKEQ.